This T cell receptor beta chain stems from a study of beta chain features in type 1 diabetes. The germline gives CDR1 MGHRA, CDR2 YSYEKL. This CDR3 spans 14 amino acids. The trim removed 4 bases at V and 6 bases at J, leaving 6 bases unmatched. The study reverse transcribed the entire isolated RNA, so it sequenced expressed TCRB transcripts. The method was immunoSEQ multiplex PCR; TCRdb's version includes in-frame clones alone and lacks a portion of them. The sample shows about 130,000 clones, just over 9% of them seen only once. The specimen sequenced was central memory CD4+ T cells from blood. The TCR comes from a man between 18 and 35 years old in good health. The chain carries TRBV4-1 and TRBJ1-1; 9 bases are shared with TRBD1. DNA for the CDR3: TGCGCCAGCAGCCGGGACAGGGATATCTCTGAAGCTTTCTTT. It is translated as CASSRDRDISEAFF.